This TCR beta chain was captured in a study of T cells in Graves' hyperthyroidism and ophthalmopathy. At least ten counts were recorded for this clonotype. Patients were excluded because of uncontrolled infection, other autoimmune disease, pregnancy or lactation. The PBMCs studied were ones that came from around 10 ml fresh peripheral blood. RNA transcripts gave rise to amplified TCR beta CDR3 regions. With the HTBI primer set, the TCR CDR3 went through a first round of RT-PCR. One entry per CDR3 protein, called by TCRdb with MiXCR from the multiplex PCR reads. This table has approximately 590,000 distinct CDR3 sequences, 15% to 19% appearing once. This CDR3 is built from 14 residues. V trimming: 6 bases; J trimming: 2 bases; junction bases outside the gene matches: 7. Germline CDR1 reads DFQATT; CDR2 reads SNEGSKA (reference sequence).

The source is a woman in her twenties or thirties with Graves' hyperthyroidism. The specimen was blood. The rearrangement links TRBV20-1 to TRBJ2-7; 10 bases agree with TRBD2. CDR3 in amino acids: CSAQLAGVTYEQYF. CDR3 DNA sequence: TGCAGTGCCCAGCTAGCGGGAGTCACCTACGAGCAGTACTTC.